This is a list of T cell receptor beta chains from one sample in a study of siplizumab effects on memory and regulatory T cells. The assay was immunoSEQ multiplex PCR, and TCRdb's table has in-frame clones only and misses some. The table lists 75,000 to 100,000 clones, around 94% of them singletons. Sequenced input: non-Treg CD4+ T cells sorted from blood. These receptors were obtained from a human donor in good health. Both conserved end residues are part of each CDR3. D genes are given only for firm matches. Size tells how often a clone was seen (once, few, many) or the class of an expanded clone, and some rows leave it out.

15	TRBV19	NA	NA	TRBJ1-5	TGTGCCAGTAGTACCAATAGACAGGCTAATCAGCCCCAGCATTTT	CASSTNRQANQPQHF
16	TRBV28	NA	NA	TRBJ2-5	TGTGCCAGCACAGGCCCTCGGTCTCTAATCCAAGAGACCCAGTACTTC	CASTGPRSLIQETQYF
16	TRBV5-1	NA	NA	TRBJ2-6	TGCGCCAGCAGCTACGGACTAAACTCTGGGGCCAACGTCCTGACTTTC	CASSYGLNSGANVLTF
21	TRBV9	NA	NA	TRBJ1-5	TGTGCCAGCATTCATCTTGCCGGGGTGGTGTATATTTTGTCTGCCGGTCAGCCCCAGCATTTT	CASIHLAGVVYILSAGQPQHF
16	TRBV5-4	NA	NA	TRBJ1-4	TGTGCCAGCAGCTTGGGAGGGGGAGATCAGAATGAAAAACTGTTTTTT	CASSLGGGDQNEKLFF
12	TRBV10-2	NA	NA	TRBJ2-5	TGCGCCAGCAGTCATGCGCAAGAGACCCAGTACTTC	CASSHAQETQYF
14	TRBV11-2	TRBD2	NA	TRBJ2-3	TGTGCCAGCAGCCGGACTAGTCCCACAGATACGCAGTATTTT	CASSRTSPTDTQYF
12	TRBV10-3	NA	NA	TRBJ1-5	TGTGCCATCAGTGAGGGGAATCAGCCCCAGCATTTT	CAISEGNQPQHF
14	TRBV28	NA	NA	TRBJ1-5	TGTGCCAGCACCACGGGGACCTTCAATCAGCCCCAGCATTTT	CASTTGTFNQPQHF
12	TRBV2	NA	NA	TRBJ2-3	TGTGCCAGCAGTGAAGGGGGGGATACGCAGTATTTT	CASSEGGDTQYF
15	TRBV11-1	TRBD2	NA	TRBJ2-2	TGTGCCAGCAGCTCTGGACTAGCGGGGTACCGGGAGCTGTTTTTT	CASSSGLAGYRELFF
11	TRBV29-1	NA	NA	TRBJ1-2	TGCAGCGTTGCGTCCGGGTATGGCTACACCTTC	CSVASGYGYTF
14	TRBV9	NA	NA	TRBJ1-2	TGTGCCAGCAGCCAGGAAGGCAGGCACTATGGCTACACCTTC	CASSQEGRHYGYTF
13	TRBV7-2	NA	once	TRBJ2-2	TGTGCCAGCAGCTTAGCGGGCACCGGGGAGCTGTTTTTT	CASSLAGTGELFF
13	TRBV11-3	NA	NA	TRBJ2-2	TGTGCCAGCAGCTTAGTCGGGGACGGGGAGCTGTTTTTT	CASSLVGDGELFF
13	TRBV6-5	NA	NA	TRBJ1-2	TGTGCCAGCAGAGCCGGGGCGGGAGGTGGCTACACCTTC	CASRAGAGGGYTF
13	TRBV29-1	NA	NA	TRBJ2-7	TGCAGCGTTGGTCCCTCGGGCTCCTACGAGCAGTACTTC	CSVGPSGSYEQYF
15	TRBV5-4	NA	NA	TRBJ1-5	TGTGCCAGCAGCTTGTACGATGGGGGTGGGCAGCCCCAGCATTTT	CASSLYDGGGQPQHF
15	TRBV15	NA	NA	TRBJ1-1	TGTGCCACCAGCCCTCGCCATGCAGGGGCGGCTGAAGCTTTCTTT	CATSPRHAGAAEAFF
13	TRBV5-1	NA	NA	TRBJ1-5	TGCGCCAGCAGCGGCGACGTAAATCAGCCCCAGCATTTT	CASSGDVNQPQHF
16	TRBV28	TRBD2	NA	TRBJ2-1	TGTGCCAGCAGTGATGCGGGAGGGCCCACCTACAATGAGCAGTTCTTC	CASSDAGGPTYNEQFF
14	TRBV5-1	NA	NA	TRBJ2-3	TGCGCCAGCAGCTTGCTCTACAACACAGATACGCAGTATTTT	CASSLLYNTDTQYF
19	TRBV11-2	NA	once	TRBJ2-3	TGTGCCAGCAGCTTAGATCGGGGAGGAGGGCCCGGAACCACAGATACGCAGTATTTT	CASSLDRGGGPGTTDTQYF
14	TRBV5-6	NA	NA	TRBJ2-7	TGTGCCAGCTCCAGCTACTGGAGGACATACGAGCAGTACTTC	CASSSYWRTYEQYF
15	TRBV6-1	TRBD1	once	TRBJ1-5	TGTGCCAGCAGCTGGATACAGGGGGCGGATCAGCCCCAGCATTTT	CASSWIQGADQPQHF
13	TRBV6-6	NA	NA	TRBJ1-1	TGTGCCAGCAGTTCGCCGGTTGGCACTGAAGCTTTCTTT	CASSSPVGTEAFF
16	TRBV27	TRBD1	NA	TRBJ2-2	TGTGCCAGCAGTCAGGGACAGGGGTATAACACCGGGGAGCTGTTTTTT	CASSQGQGYNTGELFF
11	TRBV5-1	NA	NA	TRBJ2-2	TGCGCCAGCAGCTTGCCTGGGGAGCTGTTTTTT	CASSLPGELFF
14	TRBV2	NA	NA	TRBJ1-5	TGTGCCAGCAGTGACACGAGCGGGGACCAGCCCCAGCATTTT	CASSDTSGDQPQHF
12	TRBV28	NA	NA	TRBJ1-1	TGTGCCAGCATGATGAGCGTGGCTGAAGCTTTCTTT	CASMMSVAEAFF
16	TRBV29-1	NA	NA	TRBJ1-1	TGCAGCGTGGGAGAGAAACGTATCACCATGAACACTGAAGCTTTCTTT	CSVGEKRITMNTEAFF
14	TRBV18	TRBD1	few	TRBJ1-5	TGTGCCAGCTCGAGAGGGACAGGGAATCAGCCCCAGCATTTT	CASSRGTGNQPQHF
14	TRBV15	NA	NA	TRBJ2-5	TGTGCCACCAGCCCAGGGGGGCGTAGGGAGACCCAGTACTTC	CATSPGGRRETQYF
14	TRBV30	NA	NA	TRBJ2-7	TGTGCCTGGAGTGGTGAACTCCAATCCTACGAGCAGTACTTC	CAWSGELQSYEQYF
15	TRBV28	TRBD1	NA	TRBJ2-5	TGTGCCAGCAGTTTCGGGACAGGGTACCAAGAGACCCAGTACTTC	CASSFGTGYQETQYF
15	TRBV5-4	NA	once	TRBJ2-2	TGTGCCAGCAGCTTGGTAACGCCCACCCAGGGGGAGCTGTTTTTT	CASSLVTPTQGELFF
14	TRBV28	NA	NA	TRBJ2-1	TGTGCCAGCAGTGGAGAGGGATTTTACAATGAGCAGTTCTTC	CASSGEGFYNEQFF
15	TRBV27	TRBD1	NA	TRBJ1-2	TGTGCCAGCAGCTTGCGGGACAGGGGGCGTAAAGGCTACACCTTC	CASSLRDRGRKGYTF
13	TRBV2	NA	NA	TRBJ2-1	TGTGCCAGCTTAATCGTCGGATACGGTGAGCAGTTCTTC	CASLIVGYGEQFF
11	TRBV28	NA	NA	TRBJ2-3	TGTGCCAGCCGTATCACAGATACGCAGTATTTT	CASRITDTQYF
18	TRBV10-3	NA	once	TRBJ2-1	TGTGCCATCAGTGAGTCGAAATTGGGGACGGAGTCCTACAATGAGCAGTTCTTC	CAISESKLGTESYNEQFF
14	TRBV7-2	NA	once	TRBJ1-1	TGTGCCAGCAGCTTACGCACAATGAACACTGAAGCTTTCTTT	CASSLRTMNTEAFF